The 26 T cell receptor beta chains below come from one sample, sequenced in a study of blood T cell repertoires in COVID-19. Here immunoSEQ multiplex PCR was the method, and the copy in TCRdb shows in-frame clones only, minus some. This sample yields tens of thousands of clones, of which 80% to 85% are seen a single time; 28% belongs to the top ten. The source material was peripheral blood. These receptors originate from a human donor in a cohort sampled during active COVID-19.

The chain couples TRBV3-1 (or the pseudogene TRBV3-2) to TRBJ2-7, with D hard to call. V lost 5 bases and J lost 0, with 11 bases in between. CDR1 is LGHDT and CDR2 is YNNKEL in the germline V gene (reference sequence). The CDR3 has 14 amino acids. The CDR3 bases are TGTGCCAGCAGCTTGGTAGCCGGCTCCTACGAGCAGTACTTC. It codes for CASSLVAGSYEQYF.

V usage is TRBV7-2 and J usage is TRBJ1-2; TRBD1 agrees at 7 bases. From germline, CDR1 is SGHTA and CDR2 FQGNSA. The CDR3 length is 14 residues. V lost 5 bases and J lost 4; bases outside the gene matches: 7. CDR3: CASSRDSTAYGYTF. As DNA, the CDR3 is TGTGCCAGCAGCCGGGACAGTACGGCCTATGGCTACACCTTC.

V gene TRBV7-9 combines with J gene TRBJ2-7; tentative D call: TRBD1 (7 bases). CDR3 length: 17 amino acids. CDR1 is SEHNR and CDR2 is FQNEAQ in the germline V gene (reference sequence). V dropped 1 base and J dropped 4 bases, with 20 bases sitting between them. The CDR3 sequence: CASSLGRGDSVFYEQYF. The DNA for the CDR3 is TGTGCCAGCAGCTTAGGCCGCGGGGACAGTGTCTTTTACGAGCAGTACTTC. The full variable domain, completed using reference TRBV7-9 and TRBJ2-7, is DTGVSQNPRHKITKRGQNVTFRCDPISEHNRLYWYRQTLGQGPEFLTYFQNEAQLEKSRLLSDRFSAERPKGSFSTLEIQRTEQGDSAMYLCASSLGRGDSVFYEQYFGPGTRLTVT.

The rearrangement links TRBV6-5 to TRBJ1-1; TRBD1 is a possible D gene (6 bases). V gave up 6 bases and J gave up 1 base, with 9 bases separating them. This CDR3 has 13 amino acids. Germline values: CDR1 MNHEY, CDR2 SVGAGI. Here the CDR3 reads CASSPQGNTEAFF. CDR3 DNA: TGTGCCAGCAGCCCACAGGGGAACACTGAAGCTTTCTTT.

This clone came up a few times. This chain uses TRBV7-9 with TRBJ1-1; a possible D gene is TRBD1 (5 bases). Germline CDR1 reads SEHNR; CDR2 reads FQNEAQ (reference sequence). Trimming cost V 3 bases and J 7 bases, with 15 bases left between them. The CDR3 totals 14 residues. The CDR3 is CASSFYDAGGEAFF. The DNA for the CDR3 is TGTGCCAGCAGCTTTTATGACGCGGGGGGTGAAGCTTTCTTT.

CDR3 sequence (DNA): TGTGCCACCTTGGGTAGCCTTTACGAGCAGTACTTC. It codes for CATLGSLYEQYF. The chain is built from TRBV6-5 and TRBJ2-7; D ambiguous. The germline V gene has CDR1 MNHEY and CDR2 SVGAGI. There are 12 residues in the CDR3. V lost 10 bases and J 4 bases, leaving 14 bases between the germline ends.

The chain has TRBV7-9 and TRBJ2-1; D gene uncertain. V dropped 5 bases and J dropped 3 bases, with 14 bases sitting between them. Germline V gene data show CDR1 as SEHNR and CDR2 as FQNEAQ (reference sequence). There are 15 residues in the CDR3. CDR3 nucleotides: TGTGCCAGCAGCCCCCACCGTACATTCTACAATGAGCAGTTCTTC. Protein: CASSPHRTFYNEQFF.

The genes are TRBV4-1 and TRBJ1-1; D gene uncertain. Per germline, CDR1 MGHRA and CDR2 YSYEKL. This CDR3 has 12 amino acids. Trimming removed 4 bases from V and 10 bases from J, with 13 bases in between. The CDR3: CASSPIGVRAFF. Written as DNA, the CDR3 is TGCGCCAGCAGCCCGATCGGGGTGAGAGCTTTCTTT.

The V and J genes are TRBV10-3 and TRBJ2-7, with 7 bases lining up with TRBD1. V dropped 7 bases and J dropped 6; count of bases not matched to a gene: 6. Germline lookup yields CDR1 ENHRY and CDR2 SYGVKD. This CDR3 has 12 amino acids. The DNA for the CDR3 is TGTGCCATCAAGGGACAGCCCGGCGAGCAGTACTTC. Protein: CAIKGQPGEQYF.

The V call is TRBV5-1, the J call TRBJ2-5, with D perhaps matching TRBD2 (5 bases). Trimming took off 6 bases at V and 4 bases at J, with 13 bases between the two ends. This CDR3 spans 13 amino acids. Germline V gene lookup returns CDR1 SGHRS and CDR2 YFSETQ. CDR3 coding DNA: TGCGCCAGCAAGGTGGCGGGTGCAGAGACCCAGTACTTC. Protein product: CASKVAGAETQYF.

The CDR3 region has the DNA TGTGCCAGCAGCCCAGGAGGAGGTCACACTGAAGCTTTCTTT. Protein product: CASSPGGGHTEAFF. The chain combines TRBV9 with TRBJ1-1; D not resolved. Germline V gives CDR1 SGDLS, CDR2 YYNGEE. This CDR3 comprises 14 residues. Trimming left V 4 bases short and J 3 bases short, with 13 bases between.

This chain links TRBV6-5 with TRBJ1-5; unclear D gene. The CDR3 length is 13 residues. V dropped 5 bases and J dropped 4 bases, with 9 bases sitting between them. CDR1 is MNHEY and CDR2 is SVGAGI in the germline V gene. CDR3 coding DNA: TGTGCCAGCAGTAAATGGGAGAATCAGCCCCAGCATTTT. This gives the protein CASSKWENQPQHF.

This chain joins TRBV6-5 and TRBJ2-7; 8 nucleotides match TRBD1. J gave up 3 bases and V 6 bases, and 1 base lay outside the gene matches. This CDR3 is built from 12 residues. Germline lookup yields CDR1 MNHEY and CDR2 SVGAGI. CDR3: CASSDRGYEQYF. CDR3 in DNA: TGTGCCAGCAGCGACAGGGGCTACGAGCAGTACTTC.

This chain uses TRBV6-2 or TRBV6-3 with TRBJ2-2; possibly TRBD1 for D (5 bases). V was trimmed by 6 bases and J by 4 bases, leaving 12 bases between them. Germline lookup yields CDR1 MNHEY and CDR2 SVGEGT. The CDR3 extends over 14 amino acids. CDR3 nucleotides: TGTGCCAGCAGCGATTCGGACACCACCGGGGAGCTGTTTTTT. Protein product: CASSDSDTTGELFF.

The chain is built from TRBV3-1 (or the pseudogene TRBV3-2) and TRBJ2-4; D gene uncertain. Germline CDR1 reads LGHDT; CDR2 reads YNNKEL (reference sequence). Trimming removed 5 bases from V and 3 bases from J, with 8 bases in between. This CDR3 region has 13 residues. The CDR3 sequence: CASSSHVKNIQYF. CDR3 coding DNA: TGTGCCAGCAGCTCACACGTCAAAAACATTCAGTACTTC.

About this clone itself: Mismatch with germline at one junction end may stem from a read error. Other DNA sequences in the sample encode the same CDR3. J is TRBJ1-1 and V is TRBV11-3; weak D call: TRBD1 (5 bases). CDR1 and CDR2 (germline): SGHNT, YENEEA. CDR3 length: 12 residues. Here the CDR3 reads CASSLERGEAFF. DNA for the CDR3: TGTGCCAGCAGCCTAGAAAGGGGTGAAGCTTTCTTT.

The chain combines TRBV5-6 with TRBJ1-5; D may be TRBD1 (5 bases). Germline V gene lookup returns CDR1 SGHDT and CDR2 YYEEEE. The CDR3 runs to 12 residues. Between the trimmed V and J ends, which lost 2 bases and 6 bases, there was a span of 6 bases. This CDR3 reads CASSFQGQPQHF. The CDR3, as DNA: TGTGCCAGCAGCTTTCAGGGTCAGCCCCAGCATTTT.

The chain joins TRBV28 to TRBJ2-7, with TRBD2 as a possible D gene (5 bases). Germline CDR1 MDHEN, CDR2 SYDVKM. The V and J ends lost 6 bases and 3 bases respectively, with 12 bases between them. The CDR3 length is 13 residues. The CDR3 spells CASSLRGFYEQYF. In DNA form, the CDR3 reads TGTGCCAGCAGCTTAAGAGGGTTCTACGAGCAGTACTTC.

This chain uses TRBV7-6 with TRBJ2-7, with 7 positions matching TRBD1. Germline CDR1 reads SGHVS; CDR2 reads FNYEAQ. V lost 3 bases and J lost 2; bases outside the gene matches: 13. The CDR3 sequence is 17 residues long. The CDR3 is CASSLSPPIGQAYEQYF. For the CDR3, the DNA is TGTGCCAGCAGCTTGAGCCCCCCGATAGGACAGGCCTACGAGCAGTACTTC.

The rearrangement links TRBV7-8 to TRBJ2-1, with D tentatively TRBD1 (6 bases). The CDR3 is 16 residues long. Germline V gives CDR1 SGHVS, CDR2 FQNEAQ. V was clipped by 5 bases and J by 4 bases, with 18 bases between them. The CDR3 loop reads CASSPYRVGFYNEQFF. The CDR3 nucleotides read TGTGCCAGCAGCCCCTACAGGGTGGGCTTTTACAATGAGCAGTTCTTC.

This chain connects TRBV5-5 to TRBJ2-7, with 7 positions matching TRBD1. V gave up 3 bases and J gave up 5 bases; unmatched junction bases: 8. Per the germline V gene, CDR1 is SGHKS and CDR2 is YYEKEE (reference sequence). The CDR3 is 14 residues long. CDR3 amino acids: CASSSIPQGNEQYF. The DNA of the CDR3 is TGTGCCAGCAGCTCCATACCACAGGGGAACGAGCAGTACTTC.

This chain connects TRBV12-3 or TRBV12-4 to TRBJ2-1; D perhaps matches TRBD2 (5 bases). The germline V and J ends were trimmed by 2 bases and 7 bases, with 6 bases remaining between them. CDR3 size: 12 residues. CDR3 bases: TGTGCCAGCAGTTTAACGGGGAATGAGCAGTTCTTC. The encoded protein is CASSLTGNEQFF.

The rearrangement links TRBV18 to TRBJ1-3; 10 nucleotides align to TRBD1. Germline-derived CDR1 and CDR2 are KGHSH and LQKENI. J gave up 2 bases and V 0 bases, and 1 base lay outside the gene matches. The CDR3 is 16 residues long. CDR3 in DNA: TGTGCCAGCTCACCACCGGGACAGGGGACTGGAAACACCATATATTTT. It translates to CASSPPGQGTGNTIYF.

The chain combines TRBV2 with TRBJ1-2, with D possibly being TRBD1 (5 bases). V was clipped by 11 bases and J by 6 bases, with 13 bases between them. This CDR3 has 11 residues. Germline V gene sequence: CDR1 SNHLY, CDR2 FYNNEI. CDR3 sequence reads: CAFPGIDGYTF. The CDR3 region has the DNA TGTGCCTTCCCAGGGATAGATGGCTACACCTTC.

The gene calls are TRBV3-1 (or the pseudogene TRBV3-2) and TRBJ1-5; tentatively, D is TRBD1 (6 bases). The CDR3 runs 15 residues. Per the germline V gene, CDR1 is LGHDT and CDR2 is YNNKEL (reference sequence). Trimming cost V 6 bases and J 2 bases, with 14 bases left between them. The CDR3 loop is CASSQTGLGNQPQHF. For the CDR3, the DNA is TGTGCCAGCAGTCAAACAGGGCTGGGCAATCAGCCCCAGCATTTT.

V and J are TRBV4-2 and TRBJ1-1; weak D call: TRBD1 (5 bases). This CDR3 comprises 16 residues. Germline V gene lookup returns CDR1 LGHNA and CDR2 YNFKEQ. Trimming cost V 2 bases and J 4 bases, with 17 bases left between them. This CDR3 reads CASSQRSRLGGTEAFF. The CDR3 DNA reads TGTGCCAGCAGCCAAAGGTCCAGGTTGGGGGGCACTGAAGCTTTCTTT.